This T cell receptor beta chain was retrieved from a study of cytomegalovirus exposure and HLA in healthy donors. V shed 1 base and J shed 3 bases, with 4 bases lying between them. The CDR3 is made up of 13 amino acids. Germline V gives CDR1 MNHEY, CDR2 SMNVEV (reference sequence). Study-wide points: Certain indistinguishable V segments, among them TRBV6-2 and TRBV6-3, were excluded.

As concerns this clone: Its specificity is unknown.

The PCR was carried out with 60 Vbeta primers and 13 Jbeta primers. Only in-frame clones appear in the TCRdb table, and some are missing; sequencing was by immunoSEQ multiplex PCR. The data show about 150,000 clones, with approximately 61% seen just once and about 1.5% held by the top ten. V gene TRBV27 combines with J gene TRBJ2-1; unclear D gene. The sequence came from a human donor in good health. What was sequenced was PBMCs. CDR3 nucleotides: TGTGCCAGCAGTTTATACAGCTACAATGAGCAGTTCTTC. It translates to CASSLYSYNEQFF.